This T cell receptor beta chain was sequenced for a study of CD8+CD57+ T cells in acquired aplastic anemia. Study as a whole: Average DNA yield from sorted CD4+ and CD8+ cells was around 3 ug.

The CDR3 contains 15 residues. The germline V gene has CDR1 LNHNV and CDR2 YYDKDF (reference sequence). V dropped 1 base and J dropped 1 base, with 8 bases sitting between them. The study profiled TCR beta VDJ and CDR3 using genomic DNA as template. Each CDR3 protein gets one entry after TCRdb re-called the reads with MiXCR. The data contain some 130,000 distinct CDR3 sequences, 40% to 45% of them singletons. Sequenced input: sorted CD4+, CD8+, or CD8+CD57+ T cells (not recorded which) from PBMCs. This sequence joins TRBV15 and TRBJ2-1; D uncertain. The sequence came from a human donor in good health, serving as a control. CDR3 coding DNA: TGTGCCACCAGCAGAGGAGGCTGGTCCTACAATGAGCAGTTCTTC. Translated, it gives CATSRGGWSYNEQFF.